The 23 T cell receptor beta chains given below trace back to one sample, sequenced in a study of PD-L1 blockade in urothelial cancer. TCRdb's copy holds only in-frame clones and misses some; the assay was immunoSEQ multiplex PCR. The data show 75,000 to 95,000 clones, with approximately 91% seen just once and roughly 10% held by the top ten. Here the sequenced sample was PBMCs, taken around atezolizumab (anti-PD-L1) treatment. The source is a man aged 60-69 years with urothelial cancer.

The V and J genes are TRBV7-2 and TRBJ1-1, with 8 bases that match TRBD1. CDR3 length: 11 amino acids. With V trimmed by 5 bases and J by 13 bases, 6 bases remained unmatched. Germline CDR1 SGHTA, CDR2 FQGNSA. CDR3 nucleotide sequence: TGTGCCAGCAGCCCGGACAGGGTTTTTTTCTTT. Residues: CASSPDRVFFF.

There are many counts of this clone. The rearrangement links TRBV10-3 to TRBJ1-5; a possible D gene is TRBD1 (5 bases). Deletions cut 7 bases from V and 4 bases from J, with 11 bases between. The CDR3 length is 13 residues. Germline V lookup: CDR1 ENHRY, CDR2 SYGVKD. DNA of the CDR3: TGTGCCATCAACCCAGACAGTAATCAGCCCCAGCATTTT. It specifies CAINPDSNQPQHF.

V usage is TRBV7-2 and J usage is TRBJ2-4; tentatively, D is TRBD2 (5 bases). CDR1 is SGHTA and CDR2 is FQGNSA in the germline V gene. CDR3 length: 13 amino acids. V was pared by 4 bases and J by 1 base, with 5 bases between. CDR3 region: CASSSGAKNIQYF. As DNA, the CDR3 is TGTGCCAGCAGCTCGGGGGCCAAAAACATTCAGTACTTC.

This chain uses TRBV5-6 with TRBJ2-7; weak D call: TRBD1 (6 bases). The ends were cut back, 3 bases at V and 1 base at J, with 14 bases in the middle. Germline V gene sequence: CDR1 SGHDT, CDR2 YYEEEE. This CDR3 contains 15 residues. The CDR3 DNA follows: TGTGCCAGCAGCTCCCTGGGGGCCGCGTCCTACGAGCAGTACTTC. Translating gives CASSSLGAASYEQYF.

This clone was seen once. The V call is TRBV4-1, the J call TRBJ1-3, with 7 bases fitting TRBD1. Germline loops: CDR1 MGHRA, CDR2 YSYEKL. The CDR3 runs 15 residues. Germline trimming cut 6 bases from V and 2 bases from J; bases unmatched to any gene: 7. The CDR3 loop reads CASRRQGDTGNTIYF. The CDR3 DNA reads as TGCGCCAGCAGAAGGCAGGGGGACACTGGAAACACCATATATTTT.

The count of this clone is one. J is TRBJ2-7 and V is TRBV7-2; maybe TRBD1 (6 bases). The CDR3 length is 15 residues. Germline V lookup: CDR1 SGHTA, CDR2 FQGNSA. Deletions cut 0 bases from V and 2 bases from J, with 11 bases between. The CDR3 bases are TGTGCCAGCAGCTTAGCTTTGACAGGAGCCTACGAGCAGTACTTC. It yields the protein CASSLALTGAYEQYF. The whole variable domain, remainder taken from reference TRBV7-2 and TRBJ2-7, is GAGVSQSPSNKVTEKGKDVELRCDPISGHTALYWYRQSLGQGLEFLIYFQGNSAPDKSGLPSDRFSAERTGGSVSTLTIQRTQQEDSAVYLCASSLALTGAYEQYFGPGTRLTVT.

The table lists this clone with a few counts. V gene TRBV30 combines with J gene TRBJ1-1; D is unclear. From germline, CDR1 is GTSNPN and CDR2 SVGIG (reference sequence). The V and J ends lost 4 bases and 5 bases respectively, with 20 bases between them. CDR3 length: 15 residues. The CDR3, as DNA: TGTGCCTGGACCTTACTTATTGCGGGTGAGACTGAAGCTTTCTTT. Translated: CAWTLLIAGETEAFF.

Here the CDR3 DNA reads TGTGCCTGGACGGTTGGGCTGAGCACCGAGCAGTTCTTC. Its translation: CAWTVGLSTEQFF. V and J are TRBV30 and TRBJ2-1; D is unclear. The CDR3 is 13 amino acids. Germline loops: CDR1 GTSNPN, CDR2 SVGIG (reference sequence). Trimming took 4 bases from V and 10 from J, leaving 17 bases between them.

J is TRBJ2-1 and V is TRBV11-3, with D perhaps matching TRBD2 (7 bases). V was trimmed by 2 bases and J by 8 bases, leaving 16 bases between them. The CDR3 spans 15 residues. Germline CDR1 SGHNT, CDR2 YENEEA. The CDR3 DNA reads as TGTGCCAGCAGCTTACGGGGGGCCTCGAGTTATGAGCAGTTCTTC. It yields the protein CASSLRGASSYEQFF.

This chain connects TRBV20-1 to TRBJ2-3; D is unresolved. Germline CDR1 DFQATT, CDR2 SNEGSKA (reference sequence). With 5 bases removed from V and 4 bases from J, the gap between germline ends came to 4 bases. The CDR3 consists of 10 residues. CDR3 region: CSAEADTQYF. In DNA, the CDR3 is TGCAGTGCTGAGGCAGATACGCAGTATTTT.

The CDR3 protein is CASSGDRTSYEQYF. CDR3 coding DNA: TGCGCCAGCAGCGGTGACAGGACCTCCTACGAGCAGTACTTC. The rearrangement joins TRBV4-3 to TRBJ2-7; possible D gene TRBD1, 6 bases. The germline V gene has CDR1 LGHNA and CDR2 YSLEER. Trimming left V 5 bases short and J 0 bases short, with 11 bases between. CDR3 length: 14 residues.

Only one count was recorded for this clone. V usage is TRBV25-1 and J usage is TRBJ2-3, with 11 bases that match TRBD2. Looked up from germline, CDR1 is MGHDK and CDR2 is SYGVNS. V was pared by 4 bases and J by 6 bases, with 3 bases of the junction left unmatched. This CDR3 region has 14 residues. CDR3 protein: CASSATSGSDTQYF. CDR3 sequence (DNA): TGTGCCAGCAGTGCAACTAGCGGGAGTGATACGCAGTATTTT.

This clone was seen a single time. J is TRBJ2-2 and V is TRBV27, with TRBD2 as a possible D gene (6 bases). Deletions cut 5 bases from V and 6 bases from J, with 10 bases between. Germline values: CDR1 MNHEY, CDR2 SMNVEV (reference sequence). This CDR3 comprises 13 residues. The CDR3 nucleotides read TGTGCCAGCAGTCGAACTAGCTCCGGGGAGCTGTTTTTT. Residues: CASSRTSSGELFF.

The rearrangement uses TRBV27 and TRBJ1-2; TRBD1 matches 8 bases. The germline gives CDR1 MNHEY, CDR2 SMNVEV (reference sequence). Germline trimming cut 3 bases from V and 4 bases from J; bases unmatched to any gene: 10. This CDR3 is 16 amino acids long. The CDR3, as DNA: TGTGCCAGCAGTTTTGGGGCAGGACAGGGTAGCTATGGCTACACCTTC. This sequence encodes CASSFGAGQGSYGYTF.

This clone was seen a single time. The chain combines TRBV5-1 with TRBJ2-1; the D is unclear. V gave up 2 bases and J gave up 0 bases, with 12 bases separating them. This CDR3 comprises 16 residues. CDR1 SGHRS and CDR2 YFSETQ come from the germline V gene. DNA of the CDR3: TGCGCCAGCAGCTTACGAAGCGTGAGCTCCTACAATGAGCAGTTCTTC. This gives the protein CASSLRSVSSYNEQFF.

The chain is built from TRBV4-1 and TRBJ1-3; D is perhaps TRBD1 (5 bases). The CDR3 totals 18 residues. V was shortened by 2 bases and J by 0 bases, with 17 bases between the two germline ends. Germline V gene lookup returns CDR1 MGHRA and CDR2 YSYEKL. CDR3 region: CASSQTHFTGNSGNTIYF. DNA of the CDR3: TGCGCCAGCAGCCAAACTCATTTTACAGGTAACTCTGGAAACACCATATATTTT.

This clone was detected once. The rearrangement joins TRBV19 to TRBJ1-3, with TRBD1 identical over 9 bases. Germline lookup yields CDR1 LNHDA and CDR2 SQIVND (reference sequence). The J segment lost 3 bases and the V segment lost 4 bases, leaving 10 bases of the junction unmatched. The CDR3 contains 17 residues. The CDR3 DNA reads as TGTGCCAGTAGTACCCCCGGGACAGGGAGAATTGGAAACACCATATATTTT. It translates to CASSTPGTGRIGNTIYF. The variable domain in full, completed from reference TRBV19 and TRBJ1-3, reads DGGITQSPKYLFRKEGQNVTLSCEQNLNHDAMYWYRQDPGQGLRLIYYSQIVNDFQKGDIAEGYSVSREKKESFPLTVTSAQKNPTAFYLCASSTPGTGRIGNTIYFGEGSWLTVV.

The V call is TRBV28, the J call TRBJ1-2; no clear D gene. The V end was cut by 2 bases, the J end by 10 bases, with 11 bases between. The CDR3 is 12 residues long. CDR1 MDHEN and CDR2 SYDVKM come from the germline V gene. CDR3 in amino acids: CASSLVPLSYTF. The CDR3 region has the DNA TGTGCCAGCAGTTTAGTTCCCCTATCCTACACCTTC.

This chain uses TRBV28 with TRBJ2-1, with a tentative D call TRBD2 (6 bases). V gave up 5 bases and J gave up 3 bases, with 14 bases separating them. CDR3 size: 15 residues. Germline V gene lookup returns CDR1 MDHEN and CDR2 SYDVKM. The CDR3 protein is CASSPSLGGYNEQFF. The DNA for the CDR3 is TGTGCCAGCAGTCCTTCACTGGGAGGCTACAATGAGCAGTTCTTC.

The rearrangement links TRBV13 to TRBJ2-3; 11 bases fit TRBD2. The germline gives CDR1 PRHDT, CDR2 FYEKMQ (reference sequence). CDR3 length: 17 residues. The trim removed 5 bases at V and 2 bases at J, leaving 9 bases unmatched. The CDR3, as DNA: TGTGCCAGCAGCCTAAGGTTAGCGGGGGGGGTCACAGATACGCAGTATTTT. It is translated as CASSLRLAGGVTDTQYF.

The table lists this clone with a few counts. V and J are TRBV5-5 and TRBJ1-6; maybe TRBD1 (5 bases). Germline V lookup: CDR1 SGHKS, CDR2 YYEKEE (reference sequence). Trimming took off 6 bases at V and 10 bases at J, with 26 bases between the two ends. The CDR3 contains 17 residues. The CDR3: CASTLRDGTRGFSPLHF. CDR3 bases: TGTGCCAGCACCCTTCGGGACGGGACTAGGGGTTTCTCACCCCTCCACTTT.

The chain carries TRBV21-1 and TRBJ1-1. TRBV21-1 is termed a pseudogene. This CDR3 has 15 amino acids. CDR3 coding DNA: TGTGCCAGCACCATGTTCAGAGGAGTAGAAACTGAAGCTTTCTTT. This gives the protein CASTMFRGVETEAFF.

The chain uses TRBV25-1 and TRBJ1-1; D ambiguous. Germline-derived CDR1 and CDR2 are MGHDK and SYGVNS. The V and J ends lost 6 bases and 4 bases respectively, with 24 bases between them. This CDR3 region has 17 residues. CDR3 loop: CASRPRSLMIDGTEAFF. The CDR3 DNA reads as TGTGCCAGCAGGCCCCGGAGTCTCATGATAGATGGCACTGAAGCTTTCTTT.